This TCR beta chain is drawn from a study of regulatory and conventional T cells in RAG deficiency (dated 2017 in TCRdb). In the study overall: To compare the diversity and composition of the repertoires of Treg, conventional CD4+ and CD8+ T cells between RAG-deficient patients and healthy controls, the study applied high-throughput TCR beta sequencing.

Note on this clone: The target of this receptor is not known. Per-base qualities were not stored, and no clone one base away is much larger.

Overall study results and their limits: In Omenn syndrome and CID/AS patients compared with controls, around 100-fold fewer unique TCR beta sequences were detected from Treg cells, versus roughly 10-fold fewer for other subsets. RAG-deficient patients showed markedly lower Shannon entropy and higher Simpson indices than control T-cell subpopulations. Some T-cell subset analyses were not done for some subjects. The CD25-high CD127-low cells sorted from Omenn syndrome patients may be peripherally activated cells rather than true Treg cells. All patient T-cell subsets had shorter CDR3 lengths; Omenn syndrome patients showed >85% Treg-Tconv repertoire overlap at nucleotide and amino acid level.

The method behind the library was the immunoSEQ multiplex PCR assay. Rearranged TCR beta chain products were amplified from the genomic DNA of sorted T-cell subsets and were then sequenced. In the paper's pipeline: Shannon entropy and Simpson indices were used to measure the diversity of productive TCR beta rearrangements in each repertoire. To gauge clonal expansion, the frequencies of the 100 most abundant productive TCR beta clonotypes among total reads were added together. The TRB repertoires were evaluated with a self-reactivity index based on amino acid usage at CDR3beta positions 6 and 7. Repertoire analyses used two-way ANOVA; flow cytometric analyses used Student t or Mann-Whitney tests. Sourced from immuneACCESS, this table was stored by TCRdb with only in-frame sequences that have V and J called. A share of the clones is absent; for the studies checked, an unresolved V gene accounts for under half, and the remainder has no known explanation. V and J calls and clone size are those listed in that table; D and trimming were worked out from the DNA. Across this sample there are about 30,000 clones, with 75% to 80% seen only once. The ten largest account for 3% to 4% of the sample.

Measured from the cysteine to the phenylalanine, the CDR3 is 15 residues long. Only CDR3 DNA is held: 45 bases, read in frame from base 1. CDR1 and CDR2 are drawn from the germline V gene: MDHEN, SYDVKM. The germline V and J ends show losses of 3 bases and 6 bases respectively, and no gene match explains 7 bases of the junction. Conventional CD4+ T cells were purified from blood as CD25-low CD127-high cells before genomic DNA extraction. For repertoire analyses, the comparison group consisted of fewer than 10 healthy control donors. The same data also contributed to another study, on regulatory T cells. In that second paper, the authors write: For the multiplex PCR, 52 forward TRBV primers and 13 reverse TRBJ primers were used, and amplification bias was corrected with both assay-based and computational methods. In patients, repertoires had restricted unique TRB V-J pairs and skewed V and J gene usage, with regulatory T cells showing the most marked changes. T-cell receptor beta repertoires of sorted regulatory, conventional CD4+ and CD8+ T cells were compared between CD3G-deficient patients and healthy controls. Peripheral blood mononuclear cells were isolated by Ficoll density separation. Within the immunoSEQ assay, multiplex PCR amplified rearranged TRB loci from genomic DNA. TRB amplicons were sequenced on an Illumina HiSeq platform. Raw sequences were error-filtered and aligned to reference gene sequences by custom algorithms and were subsequently analyzed with the immunoSEQ online tools. Frequencies of productive and nonproductive TRB rearrangements were assessed among unique sequences as well as among total sequences. Group comparisons used t tests, Mann-Whitney tests or two-way ANOVA run in Prism software.

Recombination joined TRBV28 with TRBJ1-5; the junction holds 8 bases that match TRBD1. The TCR originated in a human donor in good health. The sample taken for sequencing was CD4+ effector T cells sorted from blood. The nucleotide sequence is given as TGTGCCAGCAGTTTTTTATCAGGGGGCAGTCAGCCCCAGCATTTT. This gives the protein CASSFLSGGSQPQHF.